This TCR beta chain was retrieved from a study of blood T cell repertoires in COVID-19. Study-wide context: PBMCs, B-cell-depleted T cells, or T cells were the source of the cDNA or gDNA that made up the material.

As handled by the study authors: Amplification with reference gene primers provided the estimates of nucleated cell counts. Method: immunoSEQ multiplex PCR; TCRdb's copy keeps in-frame clones and lacks some. D and trimming come from the DNA, and the V and J calls and clone size come from that table. This table holds about 160,000 clones, 75% to 90% found once. The ends lost 1 base at V and 5 bases at J; junction bases unmatched: 8. This CDR3 comprises 16 residues. CDR1 and CDR2 (germline): MGHRA, YSYEKL. This clonotype was obtained from a human donor with acute or convalescent COVID-19. The donor label of this sample is uncertain. The sequenced sample was peripheral blood. The chain is built from TRBV4-1 and TRBJ2-7; 10 bases are a match to TRBD2. CDR3 protein: CASSQGELAGRDEQYF. As DNA, the CDR3 is TGCGCCAGCAGCCAAGGAGAACTAGCGGGGAGGGACGAGCAGTACTTC.